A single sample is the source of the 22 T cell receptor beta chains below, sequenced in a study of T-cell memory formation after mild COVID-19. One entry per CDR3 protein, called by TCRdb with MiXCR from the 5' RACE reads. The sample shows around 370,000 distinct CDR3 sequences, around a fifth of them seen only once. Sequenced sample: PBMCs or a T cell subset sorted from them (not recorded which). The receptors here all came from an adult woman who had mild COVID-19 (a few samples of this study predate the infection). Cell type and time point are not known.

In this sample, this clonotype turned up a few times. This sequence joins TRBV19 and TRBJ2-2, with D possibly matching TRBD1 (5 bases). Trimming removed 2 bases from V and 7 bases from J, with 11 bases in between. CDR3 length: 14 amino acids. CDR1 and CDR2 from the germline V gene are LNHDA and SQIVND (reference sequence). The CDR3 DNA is TGTGCCAGTAGTATAAGGGGTCGTGGCGGGGAGCTGTTTTTT. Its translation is CASSIRGRGGELFF.

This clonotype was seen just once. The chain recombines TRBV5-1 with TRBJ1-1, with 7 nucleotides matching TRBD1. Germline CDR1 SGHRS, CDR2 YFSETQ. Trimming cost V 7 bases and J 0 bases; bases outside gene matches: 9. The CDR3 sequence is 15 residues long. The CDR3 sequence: CASARQGVLNTEAFF. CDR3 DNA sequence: TGCGCCAGCGCCCGACAGGGTGTATTGAACACTGAAGCTTTCTTT.

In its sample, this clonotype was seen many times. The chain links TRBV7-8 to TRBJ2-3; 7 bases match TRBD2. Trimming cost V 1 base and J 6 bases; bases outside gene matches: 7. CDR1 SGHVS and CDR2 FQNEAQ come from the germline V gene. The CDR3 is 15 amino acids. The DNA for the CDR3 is TGTGCCAGCAGCTTAGGGGGGAGGGGAAGGGATACGCAGTATTTT. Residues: CASSLGGRGRDTQYF. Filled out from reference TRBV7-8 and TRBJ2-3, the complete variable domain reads GAGVSQSPRYKVAKRGQDVALRCDPISGHVSLFWYQQALGQGPEFLTYFQNEAQLDKSGLPSDRFFAERPEGSVSTLKIQRTQQEDSAVYLCASSLGGRGRDTQYFGPGTRLTVL.

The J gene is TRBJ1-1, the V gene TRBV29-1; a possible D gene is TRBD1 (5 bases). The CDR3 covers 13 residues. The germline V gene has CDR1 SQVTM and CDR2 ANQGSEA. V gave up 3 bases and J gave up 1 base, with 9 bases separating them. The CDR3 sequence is CSVDGGWNTEAFF. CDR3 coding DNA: TGCAGCGTTGACGGGGGATGGAACACTGAAGCTTTCTTT.

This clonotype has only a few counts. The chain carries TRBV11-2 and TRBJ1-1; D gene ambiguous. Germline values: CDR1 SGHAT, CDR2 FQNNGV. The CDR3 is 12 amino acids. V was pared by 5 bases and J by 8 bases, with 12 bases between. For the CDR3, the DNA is TGTGCCAGCAGCCTCGGGAGGCAAGAAGCTTTCTTT. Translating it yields CASSLGRQEAFF.

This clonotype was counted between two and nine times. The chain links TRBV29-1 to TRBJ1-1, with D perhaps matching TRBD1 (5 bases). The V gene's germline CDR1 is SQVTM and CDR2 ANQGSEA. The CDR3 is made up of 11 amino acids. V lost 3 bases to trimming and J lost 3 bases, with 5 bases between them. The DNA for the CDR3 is TGCAGCGTTGAGGGGGACACTGAAGCTTTCTTT. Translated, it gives CSVEGDTEAFF. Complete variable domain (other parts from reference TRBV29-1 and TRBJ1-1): SAVISQKPSRDICQRGTSLTIQCQVDSQVTMMFWYRQQPGQSLTLIATANQGSEATYESGFVIDKFPISRPNLTFSTLTVSNMSPEDSSIYLCSVEGDTEAFFGQGTRLTVV.

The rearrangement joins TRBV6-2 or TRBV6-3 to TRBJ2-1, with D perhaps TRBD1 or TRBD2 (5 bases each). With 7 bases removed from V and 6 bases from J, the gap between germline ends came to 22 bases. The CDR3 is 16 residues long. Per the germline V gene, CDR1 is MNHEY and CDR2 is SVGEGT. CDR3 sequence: CASKGNANWGTNEQFF. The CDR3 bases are TGTGCCAGCAAAGGGAACGCGAACTGGGGGACCAATGAGCAGTTCTTC.

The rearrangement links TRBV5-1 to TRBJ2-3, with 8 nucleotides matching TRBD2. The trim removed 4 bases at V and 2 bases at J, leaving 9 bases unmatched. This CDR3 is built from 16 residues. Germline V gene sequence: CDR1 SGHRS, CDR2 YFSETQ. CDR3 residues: CASSPTSGVSTDTQYF. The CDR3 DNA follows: TGCGCCAGCAGCCCCACTAGCGGAGTATCCACAGATACGCAGTATTTT. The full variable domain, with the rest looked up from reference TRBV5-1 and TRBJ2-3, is KAGVTQTPRYLIKTRGQQVTLSCSPISGHRSVSWYQQTPGQGLQFLFEYFSETQRNKGNFPGRFSGRQFSNSRSEMNVSTLELGDSALYLCASSPTSGVSTDTQYFGPGTRLTVL.

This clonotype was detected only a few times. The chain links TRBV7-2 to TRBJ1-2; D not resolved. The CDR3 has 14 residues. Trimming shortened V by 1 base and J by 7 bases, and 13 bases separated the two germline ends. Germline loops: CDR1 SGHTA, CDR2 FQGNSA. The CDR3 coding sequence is TGTGCCAGCAGCTTAGATCCCGCTGGAGGTGGCTACACCTTC. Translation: CASSLDPAGGGYTF.

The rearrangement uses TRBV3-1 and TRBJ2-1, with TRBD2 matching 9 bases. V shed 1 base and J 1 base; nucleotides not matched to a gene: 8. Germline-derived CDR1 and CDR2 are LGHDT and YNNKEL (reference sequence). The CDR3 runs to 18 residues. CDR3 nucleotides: TGTGCCAGCAGCCAAGGGGGGGGACTAGCAGCTTCCTACAATGAGCAGTTCTTC. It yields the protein CASSQGGGLAASYNEQFF.

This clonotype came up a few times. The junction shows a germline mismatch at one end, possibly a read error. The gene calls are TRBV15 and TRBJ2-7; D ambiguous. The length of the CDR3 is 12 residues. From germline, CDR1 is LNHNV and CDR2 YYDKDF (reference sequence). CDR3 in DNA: TGTGCCACCAGCAGACAGTATATCGGGCAGCACTTC. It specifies CATSRQYIGQHF.

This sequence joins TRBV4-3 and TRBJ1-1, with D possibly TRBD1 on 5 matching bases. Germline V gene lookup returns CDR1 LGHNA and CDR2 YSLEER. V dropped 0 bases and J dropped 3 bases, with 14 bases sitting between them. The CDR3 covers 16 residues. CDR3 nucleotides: TGCGCCAGCAGCCAAGATTTGGGACCATGGGACACTGAAGCTTTCTTT. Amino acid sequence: CASSQDLGPWDTEAFF.

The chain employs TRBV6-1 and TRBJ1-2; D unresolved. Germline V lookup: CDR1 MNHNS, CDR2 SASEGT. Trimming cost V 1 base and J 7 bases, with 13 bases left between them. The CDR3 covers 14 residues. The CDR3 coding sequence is TGTGCCAGCAGTGAAGTGAGTTGGGGAGGTGGCTACACCTTC. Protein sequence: CASSEVSWGGGYTF.

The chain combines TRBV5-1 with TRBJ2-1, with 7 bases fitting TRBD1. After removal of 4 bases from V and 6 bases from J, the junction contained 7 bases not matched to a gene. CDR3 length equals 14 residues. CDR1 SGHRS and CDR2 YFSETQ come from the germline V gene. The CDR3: CASSLAGTVNEQFF. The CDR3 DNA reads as TGCGCCAGCAGCCTCGCCGGGACAGTCAATGAGCAGTTCTTC.

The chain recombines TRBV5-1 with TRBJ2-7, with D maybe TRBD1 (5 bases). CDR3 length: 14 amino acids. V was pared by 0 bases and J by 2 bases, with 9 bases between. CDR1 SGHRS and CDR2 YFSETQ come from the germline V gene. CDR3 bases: TGCGCCAGCAGCTTGGGACAGCACACCTACGAGCAGTACTTC. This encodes CASSLGQHTYEQYF. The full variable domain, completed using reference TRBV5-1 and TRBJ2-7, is KAGVTQTPRYLIKTRGQQVTLSCSPISGHRSVSWYQQTPGQGLQFLFEYFSETQRNKGNFPGRFSGRQFSNSRSEMNVSTLELGDSALYLCASSLGQHTYEQYFGPGTRLTVT.

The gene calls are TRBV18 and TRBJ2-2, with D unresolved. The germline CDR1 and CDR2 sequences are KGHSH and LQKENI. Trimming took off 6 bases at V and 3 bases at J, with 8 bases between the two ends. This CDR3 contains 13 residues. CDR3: CASSGRDTGELFF. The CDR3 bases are TGTGCCAGCTCCGGACGGGACACCGGGGAGCTGTTTTTT.

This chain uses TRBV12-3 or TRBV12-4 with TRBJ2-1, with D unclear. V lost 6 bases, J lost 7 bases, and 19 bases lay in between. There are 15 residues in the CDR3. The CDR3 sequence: CASSDLEESLNEQFF. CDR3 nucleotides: TGTGCCAGCAGCGACCTGGAAGAGTCCCTTAATGAGCAGTTCTTC.

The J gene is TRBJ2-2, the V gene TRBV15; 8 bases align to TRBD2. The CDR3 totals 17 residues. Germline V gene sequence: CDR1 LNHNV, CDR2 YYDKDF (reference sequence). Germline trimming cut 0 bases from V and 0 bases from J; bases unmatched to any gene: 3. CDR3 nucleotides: TGTGCCACCAGCAGAGATCGAGCGGGAGCGAACACCGGGGAGCTGTTTTTT. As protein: CATSRDRAGANTGELFF.

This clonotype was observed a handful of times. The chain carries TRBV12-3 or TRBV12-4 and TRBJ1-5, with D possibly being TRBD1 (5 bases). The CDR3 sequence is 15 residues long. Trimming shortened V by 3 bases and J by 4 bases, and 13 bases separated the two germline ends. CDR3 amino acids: CASSLGQPSNQPQHF. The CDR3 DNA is TGTGCCAGCAGTTTGGGGCAACCCAGTAATCAGCCCCAGCATTTT.

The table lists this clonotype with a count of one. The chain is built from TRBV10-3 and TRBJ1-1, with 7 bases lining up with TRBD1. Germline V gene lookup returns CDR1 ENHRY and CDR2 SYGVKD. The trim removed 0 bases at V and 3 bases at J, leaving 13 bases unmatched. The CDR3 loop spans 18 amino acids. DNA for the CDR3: TGTGCCATCAGTGAGTCGGGTAGAGGGGGCAGGGAAGACACTGAAGCTTTCTTT. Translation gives CAISESGRGGREDTEAFF.

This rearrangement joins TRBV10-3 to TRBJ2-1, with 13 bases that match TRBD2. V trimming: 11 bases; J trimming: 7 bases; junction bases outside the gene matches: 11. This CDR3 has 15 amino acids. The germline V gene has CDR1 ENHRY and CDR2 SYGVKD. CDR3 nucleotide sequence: TGTGCCTCCCGAGGGGAGACTAGCGGGGGGAATGAGCAGTTCTTC. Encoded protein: CASRGETSGGNEQFF.

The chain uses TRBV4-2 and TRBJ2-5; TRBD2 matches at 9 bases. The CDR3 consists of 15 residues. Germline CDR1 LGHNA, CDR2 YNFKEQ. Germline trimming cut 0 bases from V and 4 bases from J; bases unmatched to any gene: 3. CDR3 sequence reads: CASSQDNSGGETQYF. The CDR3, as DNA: TGTGCCAGCAGCCAAGATAATAGCGGGGGAGAGACCCAGTACTTC.